This TCR beta chain comes out of a study of blood T cell repertoires in COVID-19. For the study at large: Sites across the United States, Italy and Spain contributed samples from acute and convalescent COVID-19. Nucleic acid was either cDNA or gDNA, and it came from T cells, B-cell-depleted T cells, or PBMCs.

V gave up 4 bases and J gave up 3 bases, with 12 bases separating them. Germline loops: CDR1 SGHTA, CDR2 FQGTGA. There are 14 residues in the CDR3. In the authors' methods: Amplification of reference gene primers provided the estimated nucleated cell counts. Libraries were prepared by immunoSEQ multiplex PCR; TCRdb keeps only in-frame clonotypes and omits some of them. From that table come the V and J calls and clone size; the DNA was used to work out D and trimming. The table shows fewer than 250,000 clones, with roughly nine tenths occurring only once. The chain is built from TRBV7-3 and TRBJ1-2, with TRBD1 as a possible D gene (6 bases). Input material: peripheral blood. The sequence derives from a man aged 55 to 69 who had recovered from COVID-19. The CDR3 here is CASSSGDGDYGYTF. For the CDR3, the DNA is TGTGCCAGCAGCTCAGGGGACGGGGACTATGGCTACACCTTC.